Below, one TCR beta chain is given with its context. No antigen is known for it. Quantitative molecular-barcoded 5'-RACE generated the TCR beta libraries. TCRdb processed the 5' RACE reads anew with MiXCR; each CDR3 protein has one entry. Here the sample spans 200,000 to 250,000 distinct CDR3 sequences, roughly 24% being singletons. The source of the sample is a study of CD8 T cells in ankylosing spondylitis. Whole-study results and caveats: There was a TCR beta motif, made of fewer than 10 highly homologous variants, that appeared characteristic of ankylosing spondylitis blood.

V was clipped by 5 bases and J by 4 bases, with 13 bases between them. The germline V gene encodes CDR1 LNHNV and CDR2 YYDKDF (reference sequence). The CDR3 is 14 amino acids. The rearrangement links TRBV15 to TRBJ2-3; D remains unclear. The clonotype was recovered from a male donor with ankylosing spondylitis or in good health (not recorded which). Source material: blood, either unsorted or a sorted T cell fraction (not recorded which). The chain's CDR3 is CATSPSPDSDTQYF. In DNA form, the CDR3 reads TGTGCCACCAGCCCATCACCCGATTCAGATACGCAGTATTTT. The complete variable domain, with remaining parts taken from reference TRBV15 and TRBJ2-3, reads DAMVIQNPRYQVTQFGKPVTLSCSQTLNHNVMYWYQQKSSQAPKLLFHYYDKDFNNEADTPDNFQSRRPNTSFCFLDIRSPGLGDTAMYLCATSPSPDSDTQYFGPGTRLTVL.